This is a list of T cell receptor beta chains from one sample in a study of T cell responses to AZD1222 COVID-19 vaccine. Data came from immunoSEQ multiplex PCR; TCRdb stores just in-frame clones and leaves some out. The table lists over 100,000 clones, 88% of them singletons, with roughly 13% in the top ten. The source was peripheral blood, collected on day 0 of MenACWY control vaccination. These receptor sequences come from an adult in good health. The conserved cysteine and the conserved F or W are not part of the CDR3 here. Fields, in order: clone size, V gene, J gene, D gene, CDR3 protein. The D gene is left open where the match is weak. Size tells how often a clone was seen (once, few, many) or the class of an expanded clone, and some rows leave it out.

.	TRBV9	TRBJ1-5	TRBD1	ASGEGQGAGNQPQH
.	TRBV7-2	TRBJ1-2	.	ASSSTGDGYT
.	TRBV9	TRBJ1-2	.	ASSVKGGGGPGYGYT
.	TRBV7-2	TRBJ2-1	TRBD2	ASSLAGTRNEQF
.	TRBV28	TRBJ2-1	TRBD1	ASSPDLRDRDNYNEQF
once	TRBV7-3	TRBJ2-2	.	ASSQTGELF
once	TRBV9	TRBJ2-1	TRBD2	ASSGGLGINEQF
.	TRBV6-5	TRBJ1-1	.	ASSWSGRTEAF
.	TRBV11-3	TRBJ2-5	TRBD1	ASSDNRGSETQY
.	TRBV21-1	TRBJ1-1	.	ASRLTGGQNTEAF
.	TRBV19	TRBJ1-1	.	ASSVDTAEAF
.	TRBV11-2	TRBJ2-7	.	ASSLSVDSDYEQY
few	TRBV4-1	TRBJ1-5	TRBD1	ASSVHRDRYQPQH
.	TRBV19	TRBJ2-7	TRBD1	ASSGNRGPYEQY
.	TRBV4-3	TRBJ2-7	TRBD1	ASSQNSGTEGEQY
.	TRBV3-1/TRBV3-2	TRBJ1-3	TRBD1	ASSGTGRYSGNTIY
.	TRBV5-1	TRBJ1-2	.	ASSLYVGGGYGYT
.	TRBV2	TRBJ2-4	.	ASRVRVAKNIQY
.	TRBV28	TRBJ2-5	.	ASSRQVQETQY
.	TRBV19	TRBJ1-1	.	ASSIDAETEAF
once	TRBV15	TRBJ1-1	.	ATSLRFGGPEAF
.	TRBV10-3	TRBJ2-3	TRBD1	AIRTRDRGTDTQY
.	TRBV5-1	TRBJ1-1	.	ASSLGTEAF
.	TRBV19	TRBJ2-1	TRBD2	ASSTSGTSGGGNEQF
.	TRBV6-1	TRBJ2-7	.	ASSDDEEGNEQY
few	TRBV27	TRBJ2-5	.	ASSPRQLLETQY
.	TRBV6-6	TRBJ1-2	.	ASSYSPIGGDGYT
.	TRBV28	TRBJ2-7	.	ASSSTGNEQY
.	TRBV11-2	TRBJ1-3	.	ASSSLTRRSGNTIY
once	TRBV6-5	TRBJ1-5	.	ASSARSNQPQH
.	TRBV2	TRBJ1-2	TRBD1	ASSEFNAGGPNGYT
once	TRBV19	TRBJ2-1	TRBD2	ASSMGRAGGSYNEQF
.	TRBV6-5	TRBJ2-3	TRBD2	ASRTGGAGDTQY
few	TRBV19	TRBJ1-5	TRBD1	ASSMRRGQGPFQPQH
.	TRBV2	TRBJ1-2	.	ASSPVDNNYGYT
.	TRBV29-1	TRBJ2-5	.	SVEEPRETQY
once	TRBV27	TRBJ2-2	TRBD2	ASSFKGTSGGSGTGELF
.	TRBV30	TRBJ1-2	.	AWRVGGNSGYT
.	TRBV4-3	TRBJ2-3	.	ASSQEGGPFSTDTQY
few	TRBV28	TRBJ2-7	TRBD1	ASGDRTGTYEQY
.	TRBV27	TRBJ2-3	TRBD2	ASSLFLAGAGTDTQY